What follows are 17 T cell receptor beta chains derived from one specimen sequenced in a study of memory CD4+ T cells and cytomegalovirus serostatus. Sequencing was performed with immunoSEQ multiplex PCR; in TCRdb, only in-frame clones are kept and a portion is missing. The data hold 61,000 or so clones, with 60% to 85% observed a single time. The sort gate was single viable CD3+CD4+CD8-CD45RO+ cells for memory CD4+ T cells. The sample taken for sequencing was memory CD4+ T cells from blood. The origin of the receptors is an adult in good health and CMV-seronegative. Some clones in this sample may be carry-over from other donors' samples.

Comment on this clone: Other DNA sequences in this sample translate to the same CDR3. The chain employs TRBV7-9 and TRBJ2-5; TRBD1 agrees at 12 bases. Per the germline V gene, CDR1 is SEHNR and CDR2 is FQNEAQ (reference sequence). J was trimmed by 5 bases and V by 1 base; bases with no gene match: 5. This CDR3 is built from 16 residues. The CDR3 region has the DNA TGTGCCAGCAGCTTAGGGGACAGGGGGCTTCGTGAGACCCAGTACTTC. Encoded protein: CASSLGDRGLRETQYF. Variable domain in full (rest from reference TRBV7-9 and TRBJ2-5): DTGVSQNPRHKITKRGQNVTFRCDPISEHNRLYWYRQTLGQGPEFLTYFQNEAQLEKSRLLSDRFSAERPKGSFSTLEIQRTEQGDSAMYLCASSLGDRGLRETQYFGPGTRLLVL.

This clone occurred many times. V gene TRBV5-1 combines with J gene TRBJ1-5, with D unclear. Germline assignment: CDR1 SGHRS and CDR2 YFSETQ. V was shortened by 0 bases and J by 0 bases, with 7 bases between the two germline ends. This CDR3 is built from 15 residues. The CDR3 DNA reads TGCGCCAGCAGCTTGGTTGGAGATAGCAATCAGCCCCAGCATTTT. Translating it yields CASSLVGDSNQPQHF.

J is TRBJ1-6 and V is TRBV7-2, with no clear D. The CDR3 covers 16 residues. Germline V gives CDR1 SGHTA, CDR2 FQGNSA. Trimming pared 1 base from V and 6 bases from J, leaving 13 bases between. In nucleotides, the CDR3 is TGTGCCAGCAGCTTAGTGGTTGGGTTAGGTAATTCACCCCTCCACTTT. Residues: CASSLVVGLGNSPLHF.

The chain carries TRBV7-2 and TRBJ1-4; the match to TRBD1 covers 9 bases. Per the germline V gene, CDR1 is SGHTA and CDR2 is FQGNSA. The CDR3 has 14 amino acids. V gave up 5 bases and J gave up 7 bases; unmatched junction bases: 5. Here the CDR3 DNA reads TGTGCCAGCAGCCCCGGACAGGGGAGTGAAAAACTGTTTTTT. Protein: CASSPGQGSEKLFF.

This clone was detected a few times. The chain joins TRBV7-3 to TRBJ1-5; the match to TRBD1 covers 12 bases. This CDR3 comprises 18 residues. Per germline, CDR1 SGHTA and CDR2 FQGTGA. The V segment lost 5 bases and the J segment 6 bases; nucleotides outside the gene matches: 14. DNA for the CDR3: TGTGCCAGCAGCATACCATCTTCAGGGGACAGGGGGCTTCAGCCCCAGCATTTT. Translated, it gives CASSIPSSGDRGLQPQHF.

The V call is TRBV7-2, the J call TRBJ2-6; no reliable D call. Trimming cost V 3 bases and J 4 bases, with 4 bases left between them. This CDR3 has 13 amino acids. CDR1 SGHTA and CDR2 FQGNSA come from the germline V gene. The CDR3 DNA sequence: TGTGCCAGCAGCTTTCAAGGGGCCAACGTCCTGACTTTC. It specifies CASSFQGANVLTF.

The CDR3 spells CASSVSGTMNTGELFF. CDR3 DNA sequence: TGTGCCAGCAGCGTAAGCGGGACCATGAACACCGGGGAGCTGTTTTTT. V is TRBV9 and J is TRBJ2-2; 7 nucleotides agree with TRBD2. CDR3 length: 16 residues. Germline CDR1 SGDLS, CDR2 YYNGEE. V shed 1 base and J 1 base; nucleotides not matched to a gene: 4.

CDR3 sequence (DNA): TGCGCCAGCAGCCCACAAGGCGCGGAGACCCAGTACTTC. Translating it yields CASSPQGAETQYF. The chain links TRBV10-2 to TRBJ2-5; D remains ambiguous. The CDR3 spans 13 residues. Trimming pared 6 bases from V and 5 bases from J, leaving 13 bases between. The germline gives CDR1 WSHSY, CDR2 SAAADI.

The table lists this clone with a count of one. This chain uses TRBV10-1 with TRBJ1-2; no clear D gene. Trimming left V 2 bases short and J 2 bases short, with 6 bases between. The CDR3 is 13 residues long. Germline V gives CDR1 WNHNN, CDR2 SYGVQD (reference sequence). The CDR3 sequence: CASSEGLNYGYTF. The CDR3 DNA sequence: TGCGCCAGCAGTGAGGGCTTAAACTATGGCTACACCTTC.

The J gene is TRBJ1-4, the V gene TRBV6-6; D perhaps matches TRBD1 (6 bases). The V and J ends lost 2 bases and 5 bases respectively, with 9 bases between them. There are 14 residues in the CDR3. CDR1 is MNHNY, CDR2 SVGAGI, per germline (reference sequence). CDR3 coding DNA: TGTGCCAGCAGTTACCCTCAGGGGAATGAAAAACTGTTTTTT. Encoded protein: CASSYPQGNEKLFF.

The chain combines TRBV29-1 with TRBJ1-2, with TRBD1 matching 7 bases. CDR3 length: 16 amino acids. V lost 5 bases and J lost 8; bases outside the gene matches: 20. Germline CDR1 reads SQVTM; CDR2 reads ANQGSEA. In DNA form, the CDR3 reads TGCAGCGTTAAACTAAGGGGAGGGGGCGCATTGGGGGGCTACACCTTC. Protein sequence: CSVKLRGGGALGGYTF.

This clone was seen a few times. The gene calls are TRBV29-1 and TRBJ1-2, with D possibly matching TRBD1 (5 bases). Trimming removed 7 bases from V and 3 bases from J, with 12 bases in between. This CDR3 is built from 12 residues. CDR1 is SQVTM, CDR2 ANQGSEA, per germline. The DNA for the CDR3 is TGCAGCGGGGGGGGAGAACACTATGGCTACACCTTC. Encoded protein: CSGGGEHYGYTF.

This clone was observed a few times. J is TRBJ2-6 and V is TRBV5-6; D is uncertain. V was clipped by 3 bases and J by 0 bases, with 13 bases between them. CDR1 is SGHDT and CDR2 is YYEEEE in the germline V gene. CDR3 length: 17 amino acids. As DNA, the CDR3 is TGTGCCAGCAGCTGGCAGCTATGGGGCTCTGGGGCCAACGTCCTGACTTTC. This codes for CASSWQLWGSGANVLTF.

The chain uses TRBV2 and TRBJ2-7; TRBD2 might be the D (5 bases). The germline V gene encodes CDR1 SNHLY and CDR2 FYNNEI. V was clipped by 7 bases and J by 1 base, with 14 bases between them. CDR3 length: 14 amino acids. The CDR3 bases are TGTGCCAGCATGAGGGAGCCTGGATCCTACGAGCAGTACTTC. Encoded protein: CASMREPGSYEQYF.

The chain employs TRBV30 and TRBJ2-7; unclear D gene. Trimming left V 2 bases short and J 3 bases short, with 11 bases between. Germline lookup yields CDR1 GTSNPN and CDR2 SVGIG (reference sequence). The CDR3 extends over 13 amino acids. For the CDR3, the DNA is TGTGCCTGGAGTAGGCAGACGATCTACGAGCAGTACTTC. This gives the protein CAWSRQTIYEQYF.

This clone appeared a single time. The V gene is TRBV29-1, the J gene TRBJ2-3, with D unresolved. Germline assignment: CDR1 SQVTM and CDR2 ANQGSEA. The CDR3 runs to 12 residues. The V end lost 4 bases, the J end lost 2 bases, and 7 bases lay between the germline ends. The DNA of the CDR3 is TGCAGCGTTGGGCTACACACAGATACGCAGTATTTT. Its protein product is CSVGLHTDTQYF.

This chain links TRBV28 with TRBJ1-2; D may be TRBD1 (5 bases). Between the trimmed V and J ends, which lost 6 bases and 7 bases, there was a span of 18 bases. CDR1 is MDHEN and CDR2 is SYDVKM in the germline V gene. This CDR3 has 14 amino acids. Here the CDR3 DNA reads TGTGCCAGCAGCCTCCCGCTCGCCCAGGGTGGCTACACCTTC. Translating it yields CASSLPLAQGGYTF.